This T cell receptor beta chain was sequenced in a study of T cells in Graves' hyperthyroidism and ophthalmopathy. With 5 bases clipped from V and 7 bases from J, the junction kept 5 bases outside the gene matches. The CDR3 runs to 16 residues. Germline lookup yields CDR1 SGHNT and CDR2 YENEEA. In its sample, this clonotype was seen many times. From RNA transcripts, TCR beta CDR3 regions were amplified. HTBI primers were used for first-round RT-PCR of the TCR CDR3. TCRdb independently ran MiXCR on the multiplex PCR reads; one entry per CDR3 protein. Counted here are hundreds of thousands of distinct CDR3 sequences, 20% to 25% occurring once; the ten biggest clones make up around 64%.

The V call is TRBV11-3, the J call TRBJ2-1; 16 positions agree with TRBD2. The TCR comes from a man under 40 with Graves' ophthalmopathy. Sequenced input: blood. In DNA, the CDR3 is TGTGCCAGCAGCCCGGGGACTAGCGGGAGGGGGAATGAGCAGTTCTTC. It encodes CASSPGTSGRGNEQFF. The full variable domain, in which reference TRBV11-3 and TRBJ2-1 provide the parts outside the CDR3, is EAGVVQSPRYKIIEKKQPVAFWCNPISGHNTLYWYLQNLGQGPELLIRYENEEAVDDSQLPKDRFSAERLKGVDSTLKIQPAELGDSAVYLCASSPGTSGRGNEQFFGPGTRLTVL.